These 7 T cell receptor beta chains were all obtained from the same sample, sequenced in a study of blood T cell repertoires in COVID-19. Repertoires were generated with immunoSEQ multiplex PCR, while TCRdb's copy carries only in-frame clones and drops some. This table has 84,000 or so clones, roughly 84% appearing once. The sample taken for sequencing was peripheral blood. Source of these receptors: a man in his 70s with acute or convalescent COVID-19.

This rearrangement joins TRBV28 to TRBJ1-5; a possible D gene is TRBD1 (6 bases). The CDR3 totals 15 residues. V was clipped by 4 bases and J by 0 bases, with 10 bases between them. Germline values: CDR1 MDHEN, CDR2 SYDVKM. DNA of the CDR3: TGTGCCAGCAGTTCGAGGACAGATAGCAATCAGCCCCAGCATTTT. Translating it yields CASSSRTDSNQPQHF. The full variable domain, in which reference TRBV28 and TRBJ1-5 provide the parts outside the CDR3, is DVKVTQSSRYLVKRTGEKVFLECVQDMDHENMFWYRQDPGLGLRLIYFSYDVKMKEKGDIPEGYSVSREKKERFSLILESASTNQTSMYLCASSSRTDSNQPQHFGDGTRLSIL.

CDR3 residues: CASSESQADLTDTQYF. The CDR3 bases are TGTGCCAGCAGTGAAAGCCAAGCGGACCTGACAGATACGCAGTATTTT. The chain carries TRBV6-1 and TRBJ2-3; D perhaps matches TRBD2 (5 bases). Germline V gene data show CDR1 as MNHNS and CDR2 as SASEGT. The CDR3 runs to 16 residues. V was shortened by 2 bases and J by 3 bases, with 15 bases between the two germline ends.

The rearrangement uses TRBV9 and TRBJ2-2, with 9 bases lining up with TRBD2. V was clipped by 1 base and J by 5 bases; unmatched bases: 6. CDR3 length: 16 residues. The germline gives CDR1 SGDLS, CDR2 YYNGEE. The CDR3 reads CASSVNSGGGTGELFF. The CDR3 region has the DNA TGTGCCAGCAGCGTAAATAGCGGGGGAGGGACCGGGGAGCTGTTTTTT.

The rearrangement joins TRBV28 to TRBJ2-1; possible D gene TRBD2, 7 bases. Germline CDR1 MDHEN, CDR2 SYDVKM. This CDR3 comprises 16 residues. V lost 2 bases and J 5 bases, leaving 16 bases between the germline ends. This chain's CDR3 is CASSLSPGGLDNEQFF. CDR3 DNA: TGTGCCAGCAGTTTAAGTCCGGGGGGCCTCGACAATGAGCAGTTCTTC.

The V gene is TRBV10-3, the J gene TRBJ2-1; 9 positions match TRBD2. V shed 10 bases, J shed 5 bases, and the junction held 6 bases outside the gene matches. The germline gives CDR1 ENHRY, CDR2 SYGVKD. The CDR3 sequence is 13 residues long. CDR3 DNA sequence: TGTGCCACCCGAGCGGGGGGTCACAATGAGCAGTTCTTC. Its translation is CATRAGGHNEQFF.

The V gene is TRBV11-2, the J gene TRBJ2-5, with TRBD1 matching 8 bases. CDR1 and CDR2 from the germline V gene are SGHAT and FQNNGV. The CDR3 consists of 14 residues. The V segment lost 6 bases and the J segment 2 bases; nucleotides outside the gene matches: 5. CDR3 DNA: TGTGCCAGCAGTCCTCGACAGGGGCAAGAGACCCAGTACTTC. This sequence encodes CASSPRQGQETQYF.

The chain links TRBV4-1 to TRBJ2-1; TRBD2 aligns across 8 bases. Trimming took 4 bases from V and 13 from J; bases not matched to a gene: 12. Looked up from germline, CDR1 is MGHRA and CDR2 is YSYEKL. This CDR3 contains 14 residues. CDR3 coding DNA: TGCGCCAGCAGCCCCGGACTGTCGGGGGGGGGACAGTTCTTC. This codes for CASSPGLSGGGQFF.